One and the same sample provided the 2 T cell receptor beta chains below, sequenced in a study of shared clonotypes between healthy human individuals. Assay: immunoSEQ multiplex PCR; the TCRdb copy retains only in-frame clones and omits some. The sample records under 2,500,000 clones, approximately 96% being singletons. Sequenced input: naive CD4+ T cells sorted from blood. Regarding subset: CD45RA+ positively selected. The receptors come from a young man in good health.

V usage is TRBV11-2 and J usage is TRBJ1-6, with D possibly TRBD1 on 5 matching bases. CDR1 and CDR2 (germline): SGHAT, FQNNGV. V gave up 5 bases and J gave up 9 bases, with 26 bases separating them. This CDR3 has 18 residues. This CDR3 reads CASSNPFVPGRATSPLHF. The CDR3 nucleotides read TGTGCCAGCAGCAACCCCTTCGTTCCTGGCAGGGCAACTTCACCCCTCCACTTT.

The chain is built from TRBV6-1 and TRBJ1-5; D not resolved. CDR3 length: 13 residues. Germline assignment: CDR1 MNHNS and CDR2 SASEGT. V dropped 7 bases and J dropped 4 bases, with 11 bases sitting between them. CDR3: CASKGKDNQPQHF. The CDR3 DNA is TGTGCCAGCAAGGGTAAGGATAATCAGCCCCAGCATTTT.